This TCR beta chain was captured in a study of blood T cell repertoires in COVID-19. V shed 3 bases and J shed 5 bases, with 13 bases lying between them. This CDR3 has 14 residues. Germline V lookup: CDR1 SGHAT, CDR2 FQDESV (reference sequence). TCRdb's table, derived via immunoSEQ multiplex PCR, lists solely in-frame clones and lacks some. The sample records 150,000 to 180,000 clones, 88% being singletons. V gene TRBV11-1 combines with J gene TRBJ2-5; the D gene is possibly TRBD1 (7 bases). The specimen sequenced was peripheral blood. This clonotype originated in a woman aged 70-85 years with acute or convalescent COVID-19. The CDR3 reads CASSLMEGAETQYF. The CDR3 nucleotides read TGTGCCAGCAGCTTGATGGAGGGGGCGGAGACCCAGTACTTC.